The present entry profiles one T cell receptor beta chain with its context. Its target is unknown. CDR3 length: 21 amino acids. V dropped 8 bases and J dropped 7; count of bases not matched to a gene: 25. Germline assignment: CDR1 KGHSH and CDR2 LQKENI. The method was immunoSEQ multiplex PCR; TCRdb's version includes in-frame clones alone and lacks a portion of them. Among roughly 20,000 clones listed, 80% to 95% were seen once. Sorting of unstimulated PBMCs yielded separate CD3+CD4+ and CD3+CD8+ fractions. The sample originates from a study of T cell clones after liver transplantation. As for the study in general: Immunosuppression withdrawal was tried within 2 years after liver transplantation in this trial. Blood was drawn pre-transplant, before withdrawal, and after full or failed withdrawal.

Whole-study findings and limits: Migration into the graft, not deletion, may explain lost graft donor-reactive T cells.

The receptor comes from a human patient who received a liver transplant. Certain T cells may be donor cells from the graft. The chain has TRBV18 and TRBJ2-1; 14 bases align to TRBD2. The specimen was CD8+ T cells from blood, collected around 27 months after liver transplant. The CDR3 nucleotides are TGTGCCAGCCAAACAGGAGGTACTATAGGACTAGCGGGAGGCCCCAGGAATGAGCAGTTCTTC. Amino acids: CASQTGGTIGLAGGPRNEQFF.